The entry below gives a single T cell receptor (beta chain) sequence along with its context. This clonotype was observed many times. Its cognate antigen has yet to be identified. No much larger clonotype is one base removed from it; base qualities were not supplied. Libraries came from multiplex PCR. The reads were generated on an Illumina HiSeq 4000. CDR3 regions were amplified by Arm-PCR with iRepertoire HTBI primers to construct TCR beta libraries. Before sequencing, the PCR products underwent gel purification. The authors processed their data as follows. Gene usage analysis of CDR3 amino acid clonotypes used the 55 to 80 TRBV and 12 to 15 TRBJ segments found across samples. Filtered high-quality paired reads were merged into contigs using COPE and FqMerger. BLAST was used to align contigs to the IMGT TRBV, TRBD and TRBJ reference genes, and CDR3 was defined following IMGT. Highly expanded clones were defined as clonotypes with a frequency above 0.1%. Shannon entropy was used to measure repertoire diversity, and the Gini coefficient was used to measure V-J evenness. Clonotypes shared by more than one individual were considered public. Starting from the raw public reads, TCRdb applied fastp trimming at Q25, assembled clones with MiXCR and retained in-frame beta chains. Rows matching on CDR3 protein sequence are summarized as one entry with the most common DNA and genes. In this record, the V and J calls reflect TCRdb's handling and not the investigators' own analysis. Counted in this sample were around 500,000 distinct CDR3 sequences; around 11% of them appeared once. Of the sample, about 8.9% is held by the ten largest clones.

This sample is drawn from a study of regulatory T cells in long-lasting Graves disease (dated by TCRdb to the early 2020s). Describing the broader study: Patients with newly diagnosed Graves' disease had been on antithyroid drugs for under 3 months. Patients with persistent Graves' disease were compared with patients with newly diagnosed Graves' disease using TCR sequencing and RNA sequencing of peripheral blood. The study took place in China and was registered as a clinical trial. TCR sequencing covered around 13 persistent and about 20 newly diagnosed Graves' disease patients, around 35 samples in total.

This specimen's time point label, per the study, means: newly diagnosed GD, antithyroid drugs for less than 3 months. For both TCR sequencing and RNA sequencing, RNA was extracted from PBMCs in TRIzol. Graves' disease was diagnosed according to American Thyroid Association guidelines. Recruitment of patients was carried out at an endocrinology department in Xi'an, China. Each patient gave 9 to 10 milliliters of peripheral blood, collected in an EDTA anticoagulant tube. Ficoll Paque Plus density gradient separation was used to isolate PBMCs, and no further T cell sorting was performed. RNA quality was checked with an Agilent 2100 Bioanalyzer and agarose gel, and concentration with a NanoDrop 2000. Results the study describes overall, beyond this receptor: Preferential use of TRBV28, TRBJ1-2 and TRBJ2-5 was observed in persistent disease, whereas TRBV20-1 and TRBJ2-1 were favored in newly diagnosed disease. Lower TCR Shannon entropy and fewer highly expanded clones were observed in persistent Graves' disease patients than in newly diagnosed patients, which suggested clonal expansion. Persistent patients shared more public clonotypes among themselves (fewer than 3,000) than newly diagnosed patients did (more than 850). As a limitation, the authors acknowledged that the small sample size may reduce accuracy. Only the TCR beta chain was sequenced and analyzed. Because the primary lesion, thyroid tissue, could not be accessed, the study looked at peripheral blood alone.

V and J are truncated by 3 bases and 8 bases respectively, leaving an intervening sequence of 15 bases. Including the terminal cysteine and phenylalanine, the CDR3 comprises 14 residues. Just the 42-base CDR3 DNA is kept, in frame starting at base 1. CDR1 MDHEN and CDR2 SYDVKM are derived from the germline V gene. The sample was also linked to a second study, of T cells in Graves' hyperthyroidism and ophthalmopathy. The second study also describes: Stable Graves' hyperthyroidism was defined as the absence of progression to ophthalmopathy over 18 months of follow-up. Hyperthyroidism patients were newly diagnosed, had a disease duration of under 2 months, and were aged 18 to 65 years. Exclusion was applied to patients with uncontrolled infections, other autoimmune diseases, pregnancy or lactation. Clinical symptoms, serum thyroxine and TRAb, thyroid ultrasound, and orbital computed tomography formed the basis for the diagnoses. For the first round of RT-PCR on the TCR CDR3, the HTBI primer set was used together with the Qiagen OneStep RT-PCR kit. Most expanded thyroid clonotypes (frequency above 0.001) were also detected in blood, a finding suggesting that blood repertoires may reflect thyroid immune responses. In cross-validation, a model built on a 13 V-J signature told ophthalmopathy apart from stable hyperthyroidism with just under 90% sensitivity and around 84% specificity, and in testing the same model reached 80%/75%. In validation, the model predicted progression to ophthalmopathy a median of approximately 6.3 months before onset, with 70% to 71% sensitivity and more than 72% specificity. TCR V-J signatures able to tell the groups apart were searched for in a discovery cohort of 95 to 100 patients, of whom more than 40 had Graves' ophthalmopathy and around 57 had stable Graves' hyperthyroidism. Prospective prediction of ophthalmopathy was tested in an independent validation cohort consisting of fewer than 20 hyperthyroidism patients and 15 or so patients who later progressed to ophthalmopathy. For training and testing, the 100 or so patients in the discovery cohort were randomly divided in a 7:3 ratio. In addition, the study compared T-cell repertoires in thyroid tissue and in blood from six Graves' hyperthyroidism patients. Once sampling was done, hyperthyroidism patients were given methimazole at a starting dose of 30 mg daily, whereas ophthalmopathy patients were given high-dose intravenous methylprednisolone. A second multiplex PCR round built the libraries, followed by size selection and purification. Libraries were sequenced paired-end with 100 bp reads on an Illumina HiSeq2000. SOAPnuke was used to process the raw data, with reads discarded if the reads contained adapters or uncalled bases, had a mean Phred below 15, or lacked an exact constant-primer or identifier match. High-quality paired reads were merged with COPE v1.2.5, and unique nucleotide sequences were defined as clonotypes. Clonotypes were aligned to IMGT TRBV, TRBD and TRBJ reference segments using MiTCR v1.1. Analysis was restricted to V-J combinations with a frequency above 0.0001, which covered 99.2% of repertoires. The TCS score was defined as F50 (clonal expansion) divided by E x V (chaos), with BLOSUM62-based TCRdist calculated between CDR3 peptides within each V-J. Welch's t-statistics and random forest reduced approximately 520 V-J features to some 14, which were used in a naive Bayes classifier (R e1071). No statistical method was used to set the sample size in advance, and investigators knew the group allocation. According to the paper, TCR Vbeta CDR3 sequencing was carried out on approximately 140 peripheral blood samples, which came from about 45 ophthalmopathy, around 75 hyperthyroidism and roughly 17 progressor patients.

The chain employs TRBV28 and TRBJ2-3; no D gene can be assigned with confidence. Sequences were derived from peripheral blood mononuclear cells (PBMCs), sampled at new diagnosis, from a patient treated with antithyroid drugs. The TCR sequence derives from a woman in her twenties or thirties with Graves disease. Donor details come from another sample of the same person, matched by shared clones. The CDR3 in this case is CASSFPRSLSTQYF. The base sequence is TGTGCCAGCAGTTTTCCAAGGTCCCTCAGTACGCAGTATTTT.